This T cell receptor beta chain came from a study of identical twins. Study-wide results and limits: Potential partial confounding of zero-insertion analyses by invariant MAIT and iNKT cells was noted. Beta clonotypes that were abundant in cord blood contained fewer insertions, a pattern absent from memory repertoires. Within beta out-of-frame sequences, the excess sharing observed between twins was weaker.

Via MiXCR, TCRdb re-called the 5' RACE reads, giving one row per CDR3 protein. The sample holds around 220,000 distinct CDR3 sequences, about 10% seen once. This clonotype was seen ten or more times. Its target is not known. The V end lost 5 bases, the J end lost 4 bases, and 11 bases lay between the germline ends. The germline gives CDR1 SGHRS, CDR2 YFSETQ. This CDR3 region has 13 residues. The donors were all healthy and Caucasian. This rearrangement joins TRBV5-1 to TRBJ2-3; D is perhaps TRBD2 (5 bases). Material for sequencing was memory T cells sorted from blood. The origin of this receptor is a man between 45 and 60 years old in good health. The CDR3 region is CASRDSLSDTQYF. DNA for the CDR3: TGCGCCAGCAGGGACTCCCTCTCAGATACGCAGTATTTT.